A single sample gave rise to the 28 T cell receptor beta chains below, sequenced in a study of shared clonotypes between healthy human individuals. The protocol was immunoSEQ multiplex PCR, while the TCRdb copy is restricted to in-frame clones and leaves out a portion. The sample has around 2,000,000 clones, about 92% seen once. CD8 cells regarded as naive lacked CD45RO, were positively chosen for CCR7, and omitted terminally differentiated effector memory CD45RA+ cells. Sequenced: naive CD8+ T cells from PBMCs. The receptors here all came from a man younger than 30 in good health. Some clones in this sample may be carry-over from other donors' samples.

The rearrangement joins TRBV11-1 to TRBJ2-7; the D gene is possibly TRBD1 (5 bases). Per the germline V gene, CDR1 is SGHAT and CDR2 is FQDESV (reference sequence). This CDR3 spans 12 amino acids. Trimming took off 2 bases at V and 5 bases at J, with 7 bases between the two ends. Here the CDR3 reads CASSLSGNEQYF. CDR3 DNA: TGTGCCAGCAGCTTATCAGGGAACGAGCAGTACTTC.

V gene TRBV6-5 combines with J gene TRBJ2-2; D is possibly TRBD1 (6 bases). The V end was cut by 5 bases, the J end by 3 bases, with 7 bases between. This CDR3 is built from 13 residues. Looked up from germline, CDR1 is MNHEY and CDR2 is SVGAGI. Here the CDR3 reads CASSRGYTGELFF. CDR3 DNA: TGTGCCAGCAGTAGGGGGTACACCGGGGAGCTGTTTTTT.

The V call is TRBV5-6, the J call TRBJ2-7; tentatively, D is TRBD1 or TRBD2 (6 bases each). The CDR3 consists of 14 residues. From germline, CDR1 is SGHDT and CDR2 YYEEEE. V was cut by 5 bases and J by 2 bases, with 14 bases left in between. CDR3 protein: CASSWRDTAYEQYF. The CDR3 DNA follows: TGTGCCAGCAGTTGGAGGGACACAGCCTACGAGCAGTACTTC.

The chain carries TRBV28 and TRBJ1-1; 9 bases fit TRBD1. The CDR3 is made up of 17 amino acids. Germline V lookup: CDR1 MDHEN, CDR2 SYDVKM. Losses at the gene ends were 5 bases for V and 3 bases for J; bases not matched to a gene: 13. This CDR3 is CASSPIRDREEDTEAFF. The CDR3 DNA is TGTGCCAGCAGTCCGATCCGGGACAGGGAGGAGGACACTGAAGCTTTCTTT.

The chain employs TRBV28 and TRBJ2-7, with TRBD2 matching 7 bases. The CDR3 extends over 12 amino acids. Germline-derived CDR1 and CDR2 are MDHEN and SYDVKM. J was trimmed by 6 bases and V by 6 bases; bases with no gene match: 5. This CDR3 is CASSPSGGEQYF. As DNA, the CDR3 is TGTGCCAGCAGCCCATCGGGGGGCGAGCAGTACTTC.

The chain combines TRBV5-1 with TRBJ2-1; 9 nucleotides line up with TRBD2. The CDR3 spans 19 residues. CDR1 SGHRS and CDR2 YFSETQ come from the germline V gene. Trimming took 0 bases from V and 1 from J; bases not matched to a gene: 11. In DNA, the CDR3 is TGCGCCAGCAGCTTGGTAGGGGTAGCGGGAGCAGGTTCCTACAATGAGCAGTTCTTC. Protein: CASSLVGVAGAGSYNEQFF.

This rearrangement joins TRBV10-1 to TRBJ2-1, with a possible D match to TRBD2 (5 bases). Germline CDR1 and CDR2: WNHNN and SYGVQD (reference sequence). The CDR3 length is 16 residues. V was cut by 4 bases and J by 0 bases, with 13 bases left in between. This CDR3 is CASSGGAASSYNEQFF. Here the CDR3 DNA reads TGCGCCAGCAGTGGTGGAGCGGCCAGCTCCTACAATGAGCAGTTCTTC.

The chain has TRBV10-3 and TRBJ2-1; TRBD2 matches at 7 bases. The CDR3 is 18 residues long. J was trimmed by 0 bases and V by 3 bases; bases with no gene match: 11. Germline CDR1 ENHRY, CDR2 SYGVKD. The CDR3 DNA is TGTGCCATCAGTGATTTGGGAGGGCGGTCGAGCTCCTACAATGAGCAGTTCTTC. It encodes CAISDLGGRSSSYNEQFF.

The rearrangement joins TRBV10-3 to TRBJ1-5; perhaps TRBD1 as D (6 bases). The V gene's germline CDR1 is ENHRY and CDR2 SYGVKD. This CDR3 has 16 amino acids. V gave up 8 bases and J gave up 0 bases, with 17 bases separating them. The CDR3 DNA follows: TGTGCCATCGGGACACCAGAATCAGATAGCAATCAGCCCCAGCATTTT. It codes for CAIGTPESDSNQPQHF.

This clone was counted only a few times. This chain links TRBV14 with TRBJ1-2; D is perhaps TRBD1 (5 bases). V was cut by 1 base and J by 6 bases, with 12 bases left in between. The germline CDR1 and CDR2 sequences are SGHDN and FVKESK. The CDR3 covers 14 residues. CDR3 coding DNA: TGTGCCAGCAGCCAAGCCATTTGGGGGGATGGCTACACCTTC. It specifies CASSQAIWGDGYTF.

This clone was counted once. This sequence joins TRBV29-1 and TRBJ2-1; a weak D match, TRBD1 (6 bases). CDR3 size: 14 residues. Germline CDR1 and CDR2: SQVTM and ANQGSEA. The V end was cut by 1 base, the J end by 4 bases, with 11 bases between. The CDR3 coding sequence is TGCAGCGTTGAAGTTTGGACAGATTACAATGAGCAGTTCTTC. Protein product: CSVEVWTDYNEQFF.

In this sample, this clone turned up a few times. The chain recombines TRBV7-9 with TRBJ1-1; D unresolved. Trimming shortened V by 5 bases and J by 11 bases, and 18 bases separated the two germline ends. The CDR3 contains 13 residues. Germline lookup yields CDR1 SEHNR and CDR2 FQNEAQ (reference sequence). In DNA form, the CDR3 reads TGTGCCAGCAGCGCGGTCGGATGGGCGATTGCTTTCTTT. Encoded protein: CASSAVGWAIAFF. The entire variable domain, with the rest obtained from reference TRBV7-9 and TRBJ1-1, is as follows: DTGVSQNPRHKITKRGQNVTFRCDPISEHNRLYWYRQTLGQGPEFLTYFQNEAQLEKSRLLSDRFSAERPKGSFSTLEIQRTEQGDSAMYLCASSAVGWAIAFFGQGTRLTVV.

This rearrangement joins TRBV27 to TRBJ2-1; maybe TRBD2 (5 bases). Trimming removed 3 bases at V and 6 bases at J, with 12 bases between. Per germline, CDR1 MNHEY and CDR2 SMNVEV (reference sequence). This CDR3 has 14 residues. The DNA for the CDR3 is TGTGCCAGCAGTTTCGGAGCGGCGGTCAATGAGCAGTTCTTC. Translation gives CASSFGAAVNEQFF.

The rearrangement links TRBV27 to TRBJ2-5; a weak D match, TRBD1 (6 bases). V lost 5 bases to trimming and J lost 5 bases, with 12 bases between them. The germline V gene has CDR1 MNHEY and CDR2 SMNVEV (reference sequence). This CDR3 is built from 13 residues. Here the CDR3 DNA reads TGTGCCAGCAGTATACAGGGCTGGGAGACCCAGTACTTC. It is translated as CASSIQGWETQYF.

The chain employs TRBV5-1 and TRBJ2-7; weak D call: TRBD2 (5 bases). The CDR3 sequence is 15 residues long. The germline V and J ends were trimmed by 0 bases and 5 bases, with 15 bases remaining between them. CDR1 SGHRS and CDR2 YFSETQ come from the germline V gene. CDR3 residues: CASSLEGGSHHEQYF. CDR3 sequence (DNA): TGCGCCAGCAGCTTGGAAGGTGGGAGTCACCACGAGCAGTACTTC.

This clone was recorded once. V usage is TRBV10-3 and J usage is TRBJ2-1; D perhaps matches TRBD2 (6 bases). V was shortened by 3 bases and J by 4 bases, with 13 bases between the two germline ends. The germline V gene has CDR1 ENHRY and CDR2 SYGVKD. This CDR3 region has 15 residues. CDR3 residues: CAISEEIGLYNEQFF. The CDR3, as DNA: TGTGCCATCAGTGAAGAGATCGGACTATACAATGAGCAGTTCTTC.

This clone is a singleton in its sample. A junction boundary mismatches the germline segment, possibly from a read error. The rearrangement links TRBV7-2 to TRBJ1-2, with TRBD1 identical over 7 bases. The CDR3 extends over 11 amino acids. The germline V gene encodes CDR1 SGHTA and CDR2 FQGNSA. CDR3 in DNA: TGTGCCAGCAGCTTCCCGGGACAGCCGTACTTC. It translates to CASSFPGQPYF.

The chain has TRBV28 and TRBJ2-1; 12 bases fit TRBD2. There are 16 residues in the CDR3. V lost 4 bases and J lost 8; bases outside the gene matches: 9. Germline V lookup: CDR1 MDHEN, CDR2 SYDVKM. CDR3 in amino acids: CASSSKPGLAGYEQFF. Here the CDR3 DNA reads TGTGCCAGCAGTTCTAAACCGGGACTAGCGGGCTATGAGCAGTTCTTC.

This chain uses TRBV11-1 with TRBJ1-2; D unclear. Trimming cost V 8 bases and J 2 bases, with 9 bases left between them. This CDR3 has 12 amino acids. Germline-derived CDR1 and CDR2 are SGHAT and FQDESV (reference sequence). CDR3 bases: TGTGCCAGCTCCACGCTGAACTATGGCTACACCTTC. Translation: CASSTLNYGYTF.

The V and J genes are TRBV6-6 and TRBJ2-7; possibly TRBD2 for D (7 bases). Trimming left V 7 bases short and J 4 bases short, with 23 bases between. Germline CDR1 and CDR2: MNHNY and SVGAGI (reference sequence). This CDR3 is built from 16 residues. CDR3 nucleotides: TGTGCCAGCACCCCAAAAGGGGGAGGGCCTCTTTACGAGCAGTACTTC. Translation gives CASTPKGGGPLYEQYF.

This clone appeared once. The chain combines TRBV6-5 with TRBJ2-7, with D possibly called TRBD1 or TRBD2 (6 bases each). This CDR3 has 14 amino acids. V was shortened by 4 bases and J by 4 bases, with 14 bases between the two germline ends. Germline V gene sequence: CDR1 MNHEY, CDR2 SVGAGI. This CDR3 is CASSFRGPGYEQYF. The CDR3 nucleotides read TGTGCCAGCAGTTTTCGGGGGCCCGGGTACGAGCAGTACTTC.

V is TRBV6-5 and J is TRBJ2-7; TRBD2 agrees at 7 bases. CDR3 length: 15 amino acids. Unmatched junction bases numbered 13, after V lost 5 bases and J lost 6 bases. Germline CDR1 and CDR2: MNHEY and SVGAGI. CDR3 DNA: TGTGCCAGCAGTAAGGACTTGGGGGGGTTGGGCGAGCAGTACTTC. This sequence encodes CASSKDLGGLGEQYF.

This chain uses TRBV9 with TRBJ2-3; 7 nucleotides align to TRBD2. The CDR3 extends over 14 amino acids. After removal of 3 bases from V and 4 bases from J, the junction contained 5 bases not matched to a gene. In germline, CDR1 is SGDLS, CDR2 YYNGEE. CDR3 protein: CASSAGGRADTQYF. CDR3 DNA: TGTGCCAGCAGCGCGGGAGGTAGGGCAGATACGCAGTATTTT.

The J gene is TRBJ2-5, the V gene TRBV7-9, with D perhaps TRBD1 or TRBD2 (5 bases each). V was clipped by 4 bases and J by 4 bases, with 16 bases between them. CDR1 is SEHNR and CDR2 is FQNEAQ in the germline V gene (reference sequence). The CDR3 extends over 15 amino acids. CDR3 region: CASSSWDDTGETQYF. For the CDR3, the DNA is TGTGCCAGCAGCTCTTGGGACGATACCGGAGAGACCCAGTACTTC.

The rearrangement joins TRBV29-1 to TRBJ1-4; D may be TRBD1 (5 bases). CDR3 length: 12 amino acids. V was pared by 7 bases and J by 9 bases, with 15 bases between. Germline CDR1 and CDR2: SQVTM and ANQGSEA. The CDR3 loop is CSARDGSQKLFF. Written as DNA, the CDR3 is TGCAGCGCCCGGGACGGCTCGCAAAAACTGTTTTTT.

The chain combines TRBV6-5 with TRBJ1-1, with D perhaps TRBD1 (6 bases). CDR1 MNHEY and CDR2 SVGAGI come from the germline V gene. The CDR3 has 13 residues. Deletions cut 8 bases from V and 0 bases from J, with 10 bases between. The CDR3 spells CASGQLLNTEAFF. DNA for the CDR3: TGTGCCAGCGGACAGCTCCTGAACACTGAAGCTTTCTTT.

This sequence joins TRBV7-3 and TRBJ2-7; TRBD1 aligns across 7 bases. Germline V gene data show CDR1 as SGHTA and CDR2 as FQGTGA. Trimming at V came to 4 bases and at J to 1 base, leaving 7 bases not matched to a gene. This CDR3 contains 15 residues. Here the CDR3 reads CASSWDSFGSYEQYF. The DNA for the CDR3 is TGTGCCAGCAGCTGGGACAGCTTCGGGTCCTACGAGCAGTACTTC.

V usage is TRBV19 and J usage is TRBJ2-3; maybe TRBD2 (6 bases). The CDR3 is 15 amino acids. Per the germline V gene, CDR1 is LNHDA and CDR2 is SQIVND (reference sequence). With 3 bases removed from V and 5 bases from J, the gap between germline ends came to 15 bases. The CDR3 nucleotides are TGTGCCAGTAGTATCGGTGCTAGCGCAGGAGATACGCAGTATTTT. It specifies CASSIGASAGDTQYF.